This T cell receptor (beta chain) was recorded in a study of PD-1 blockade in classical Hodgkin lymphoma. Time point: newly diagnosed, previously untreated cHL patient sample. The comparison group had newly diagnosed, previously untreated classical Hodgkin lymphoma. Sequencing used immunoSEQ multiplex PCR; TCRdb keeps in-frame clones, though not all of them. The sample holds about 7,000 clones, 60% to 85% seen once. About this clone itself: Its antigen is undetermined.

The CDR3 runs to 15 residues. The germline V gene encodes CDR1 GTSNPN and CDR2 SVGIG (reference sequence). The V end was cut by 0 bases, the J end by 4 bases, with 12 bases between. Regarding the study as a whole: Possible causes of repertoire differences, disease activity or prior therapy, remain undefined. Newly diagnosed patients reportedly trailed healthy donors in baseline TCR diversity.

The specimen was peripheral blood mononuclear cells (PBMCs). V is TRBV30 and J is TRBJ2-2, with D uncertain. The sequence came from a human donor with classical Hodgkin lymphoma. DNA for the CDR3: TGTGCCTGGAGTGTCCCCGGGCTTAGCACCGGGGAGCTGTTTTTT. This sequence encodes CAWSVPGLSTGELFF.